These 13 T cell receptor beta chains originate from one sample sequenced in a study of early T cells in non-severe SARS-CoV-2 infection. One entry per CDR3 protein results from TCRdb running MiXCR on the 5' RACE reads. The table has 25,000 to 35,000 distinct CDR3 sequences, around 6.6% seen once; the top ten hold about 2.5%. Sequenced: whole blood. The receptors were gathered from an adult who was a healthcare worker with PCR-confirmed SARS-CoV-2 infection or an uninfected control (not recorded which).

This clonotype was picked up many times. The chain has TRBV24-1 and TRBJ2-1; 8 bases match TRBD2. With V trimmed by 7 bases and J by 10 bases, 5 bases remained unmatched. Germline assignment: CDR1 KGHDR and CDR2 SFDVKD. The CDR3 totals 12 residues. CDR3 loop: CATSGTRDEQFF. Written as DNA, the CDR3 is TGTGCCACCAGCGGGACTAGGGACGAGCAGTTCTTC.

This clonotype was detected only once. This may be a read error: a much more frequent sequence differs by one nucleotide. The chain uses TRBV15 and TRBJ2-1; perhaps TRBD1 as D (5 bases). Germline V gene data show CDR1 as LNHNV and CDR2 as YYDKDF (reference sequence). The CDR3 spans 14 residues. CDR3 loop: CATSRGGRAYEQSF. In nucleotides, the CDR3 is TGTGCCACCAGCAGAGGGGGCAGGGCCTATGAGCAGTCCTTC.

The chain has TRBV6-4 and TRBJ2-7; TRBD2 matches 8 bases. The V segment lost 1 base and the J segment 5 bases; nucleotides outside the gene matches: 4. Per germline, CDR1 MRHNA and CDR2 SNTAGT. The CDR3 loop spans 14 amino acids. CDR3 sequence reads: CASSDCSLADEQYF. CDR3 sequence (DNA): TGTGCCAGCAGTGACTGCTCACTAGCGGACGAGCAGTACTTC.

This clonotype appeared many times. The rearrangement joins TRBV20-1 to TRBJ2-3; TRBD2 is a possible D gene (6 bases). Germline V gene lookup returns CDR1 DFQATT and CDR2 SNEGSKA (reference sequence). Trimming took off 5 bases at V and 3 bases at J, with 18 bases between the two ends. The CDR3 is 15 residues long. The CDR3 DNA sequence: TGCAGTGCTGGACGACGGGAGATCGGGACAGATACGCAGTATTTT. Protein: CSAGRREIGTDTQYF.

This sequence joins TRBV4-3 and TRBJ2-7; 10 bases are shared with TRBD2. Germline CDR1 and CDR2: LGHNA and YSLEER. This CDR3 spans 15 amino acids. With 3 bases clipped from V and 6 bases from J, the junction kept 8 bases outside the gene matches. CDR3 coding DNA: TGCGCCAGCAGCCAGCTAGCGGGAGCAGAGGGCGAGCAGTACTTC. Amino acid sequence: CASSQLAGAEGEQYF.

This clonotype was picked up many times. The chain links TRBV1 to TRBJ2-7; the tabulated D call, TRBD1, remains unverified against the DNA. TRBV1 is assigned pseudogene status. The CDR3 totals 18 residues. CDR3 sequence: CTSSQDTLSGPSSYEQYF. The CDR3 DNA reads TGCACCAGCAGCCAAGATACTCTGTCCGGGCCAAGCTCCTACGAGCAGTACTTC.

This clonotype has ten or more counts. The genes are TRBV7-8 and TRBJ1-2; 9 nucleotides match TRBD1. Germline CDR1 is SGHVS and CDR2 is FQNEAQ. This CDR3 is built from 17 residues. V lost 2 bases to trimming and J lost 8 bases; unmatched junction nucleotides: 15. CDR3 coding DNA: TGTGCCAGCAGCTTACCCGCCAGACAGGGGGGGGGAGACGGCTACACCTTC. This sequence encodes CASSLPARQGGGDGYTF.

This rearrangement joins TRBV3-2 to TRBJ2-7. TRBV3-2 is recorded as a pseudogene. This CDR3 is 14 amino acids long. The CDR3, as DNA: TGTGCCAGCAGCCAACAATCTGGGCCCTACGAGCAGTACTTC. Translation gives CASSQQSGPYEQYF.

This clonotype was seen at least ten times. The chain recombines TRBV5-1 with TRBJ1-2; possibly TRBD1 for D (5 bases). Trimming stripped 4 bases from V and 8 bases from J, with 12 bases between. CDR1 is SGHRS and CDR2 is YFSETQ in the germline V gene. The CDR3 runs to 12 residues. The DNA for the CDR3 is TGCGCCAGCAGCCCCGAGAGGGGCGGCTACACCTTC. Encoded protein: CASSPERGGYTF.

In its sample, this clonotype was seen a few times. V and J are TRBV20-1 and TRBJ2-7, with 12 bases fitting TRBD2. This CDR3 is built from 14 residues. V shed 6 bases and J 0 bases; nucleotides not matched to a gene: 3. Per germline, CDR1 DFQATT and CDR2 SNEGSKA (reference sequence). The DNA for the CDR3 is TGCAGTGCCGCGGGACTAGCGGGCTCCTACGAGCAGTACTTC. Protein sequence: CSAAGLAGSYEQYF.

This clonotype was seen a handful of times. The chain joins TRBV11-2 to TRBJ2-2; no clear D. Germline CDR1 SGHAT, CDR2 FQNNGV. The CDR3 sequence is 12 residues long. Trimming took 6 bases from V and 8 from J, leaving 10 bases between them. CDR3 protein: CASRKVGGELFF. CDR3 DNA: TGTGCCAGCAGAAAAGTCGGTGGGGAGCTGTTTTTT.

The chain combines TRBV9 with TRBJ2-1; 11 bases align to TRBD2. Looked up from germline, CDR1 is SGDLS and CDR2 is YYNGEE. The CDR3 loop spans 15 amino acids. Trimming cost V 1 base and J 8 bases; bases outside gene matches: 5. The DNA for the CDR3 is TGTGCCAGCAGCGTAAGCACTAGCGGGAGCGATGAGCAGTTCTTC. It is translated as CASSVSTSGSDEQFF. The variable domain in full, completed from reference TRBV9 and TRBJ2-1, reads DSGVTQTPKHLITATGQRVTLRCSPRSGDLSVYWYQQSLDQGLQFLIQYYNGEERAKGNILERFSAQQFPDLHSELNLSSLELGDSALYFCASSVSTSGSDEQFFGPGTRLTVL.

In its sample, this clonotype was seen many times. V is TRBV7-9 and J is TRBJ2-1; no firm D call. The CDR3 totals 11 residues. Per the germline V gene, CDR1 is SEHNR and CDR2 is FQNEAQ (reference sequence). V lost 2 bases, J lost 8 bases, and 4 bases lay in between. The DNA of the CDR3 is TGTGCCAGCAGCTTACTCCATGAGCAGTTCTTC. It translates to CASSLLHEQFF.